The sequence of this T cell receptor beta chain was determined in a study of cytomegalovirus exposure and HLA in healthy donors. The overall study: In terms of ancestry, the Caucasian-associated cluster contained roughly 81% of the approximately 380 genotyped donors.

This CDR3 comprises 16 residues. Trimming shortened V by 0 bases and J by 0 bases, and 9 bases separated the two germline ends. The germline V gene encodes CDR1 GTSNPN and CDR2 SVGIG (reference sequence). This clone was counted a few times. Its specificity is not known. Findings and limits, study-wide: CMV antigen specificity was confirmed in vitro for three CMV-associated chains. Both high specificity and high sensitivity reportedly marked the classifier's diagnosis of cytomegalovirus status.

Unrecorded immune exposures were likely, despite nominal health at sampling. The PCR made use of 60 Vbeta and 13 Jbeta primers. Assay: immunoSEQ multiplex PCR; the TCRdb copy retains only in-frame clones and omits some. The table includes over 150,000 clones, about 90% detected once. The clonotype comes from a girl in the first two years of life in good health and CMV-seronegative. The sample taken for sequencing was PBMCs. The chain joins TRBV30 to TRBJ1-6, with a possible D match to TRBD1 (5 bases). In DNA form, the CDR3 reads TGTGCCTGGAGTGTACCCAGGGACTCCTATAATTCACCCCTCCACTTT. Translation: CAWSVPRDSYNSPLHF.